Listed here are 28 T cell receptor beta chains from one sample, sequenced in a study of blood T cell repertoires in COVID-19. The assay was immunoSEQ multiplex PCR, and TCRdb's table has in-frame clones only and misses some. The sample shows about 140,000 clones, approximately 90% of them seen only once. The sequenced sample was peripheral blood. Every receptor here comes from a human donor in a cohort sampled during active COVID-19.

The chain employs TRBV7-2 and TRBJ2-5; 13 nucleotides match TRBD2. Germline assignment: CDR1 SGHTA and CDR2 FQGNSA. The CDR3 has 14 residues. The V segment lost 6 bases and the J segment 10 bases; nucleotides outside the gene matches: 8. CDR3 sequence reads: CASRRGTSGAIQYF. The CDR3 region has the DNA TGTGCCAGCAGGAGGGGGACTAGCGGGGCTATCCAGTACTTC. The complete variable domain, with remaining parts taken from reference TRBV7-2 and TRBJ2-5, reads GAGVSQSPSNKVTEKGKDVELRCDPISGHTALYWYRQSLGQGLEFLIYFQGNSAPDKSGLPSDRFSAERTGGSVSTLTIQRTQQEDSAVYLCASRRGTSGAIQYFGPGTRLLVL.

This clone was recorded a few times. The chain employs TRBV27 and TRBJ2-3; 8 positions match TRBD2. Trimming cost V 4 bases and J 4 bases; bases outside gene matches: 7. The CDR3 is 15 residues long. The germline CDR1 and CDR2 sequences are MNHEY and SMNVEV (reference sequence). The CDR3 spells CASSSPGLGADTQYF. The DNA of the CDR3 is TGTGCCAGCAGTTCCCCGGGACTAGGGGCAGATACGCAGTATTTT.

The gene calls are TRBV5-1 and TRBJ1-4; D remains unclear. Germline lookup yields CDR1 SGHRS and CDR2 YFSETQ. This CDR3 has 15 residues. V was cut by 1 base and J by 2 bases, with 9 bases left in between. CDR3: CASSLMGSTNEKLFF. The CDR3 region has the DNA TGCGCCAGCAGCTTGATGGGCTCTACTAATGAAAAACTGTTTTTT. Together with reference TRBV5-1 and TRBJ1-4, the CDR3 gives the full variable domain: KAGVTQTPRYLIKTRGQQVTLSCSPISGHRSVSWYQQTPGQGLQFLFEYFSETQRNKGNFPGRFSGRQFSNSRSEMNVSTLELGDSALYLCASSLMGSTNEKLFFGSGTQLSVL.

The gene calls are TRBV30 and TRBJ1-6; 7 bases agree with TRBD1. This CDR3 is built from 13 residues. With 3 bases clipped from V and 13 bases from J, the junction kept 9 bases outside the gene matches. Looked up from germline, CDR1 is GTSNPN and CDR2 is SVGIG (reference sequence). The CDR3 loop is CAWSDHTGVPLHF. The CDR3 nucleotides are TGTGCCTGGAGCGATCATACAGGGGTTCCCCTCCACTTT.

V usage is TRBV6-6 and J usage is TRBJ2-2, with TRBD2 matching over 9 bases. The V segment lost 5 bases and the J segment 7 bases; nucleotides outside the gene matches: 8. The CDR3 is 15 residues long. CDR1 is MNHNY, CDR2 SVGAGI, per germline (reference sequence). DNA for the CDR3: TGTGCCAGCAGTCCTAGCGGGGTGGTGGTCGGGGAGCTGTTTTTT. Encoded protein: CASSPSGVVVGELFF.

The rearrangement links TRBV9 to TRBJ1-1, with TRBD1 matching 11 bases. Germline lookup yields CDR1 SGDLS and CDR2 YYNGEE. This CDR3 has 17 residues. V lost 3 bases and J lost 1; bases outside the gene matches: 8. The CDR3 region has the DNA TGTGCCAGCAGCGCCTGGGACAGGGGGTTTGGGAACACTGAAGCTTTCTTT. Translating it yields CASSAWDRGFGNTEAFF.

The chain recombines TRBV5-4 with TRBJ2-1, with 10 bases that match TRBD1. Trimming at V came to 0 bases and at J to 4 bases, leaving 7 bases not matched to a gene. CDR1 SGHNT and CDR2 YYREEE come from the germline V gene (reference sequence). The length of the CDR3 is 17 residues. CDR3 sequence reads: CASSLGQGAVSYNEQFF. CDR3 bases: TGTGCCAGCAGCTTGGGACAGGGGGCGGTCTCTTACAATGAGCAGTTCTTC.

This clone was detected only once. The V and J genes are TRBV28 and TRBJ1-5; D remains unclear. The CDR3 runs to 12 residues. Trimming took 3 bases from V and 8 from J, leaving 8 bases between them. Germline CDR1 and CDR2: MDHEN and SYDVKM. DNA for the CDR3: TGTGCCAGCAGTTTCCCCCTAGAGCCCCAGCATTTT. Its protein product is CASSFPLEPQHF.

V gene TRBV6-6 combines with J gene TRBJ2-7; tentative D call: TRBD2 (5 bases). Trimming removed 2 bases from V and 3 bases from J, with 11 bases in between. This CDR3 has 14 amino acids. CDR1 and CDR2 from the germline V gene are MNHNY and SVGAGI (reference sequence). DNA for the CDR3: TGTGCCAGCAGTTACCGACTGGGAGACTACGAGCAGTACTTC. It translates to CASSYRLGDYEQYF.

This chain uses TRBV4-1 with TRBJ2-7; D ambiguous. The CDR3 is made up of 13 amino acids. The V gene lost 1 base and the J gene lost 3 bases, with 7 bases spanning the gap. Germline CDR1 is MGHRA and CDR2 is YSYEKL. CDR3 bases: TGCGCCAGCAGCCAAGTCGGTAACTACGAGCAGTACTTC. Protein product: CASSQVGNYEQYF.

V and J are TRBV28 and TRBJ2-2; D unresolved. V gave up 2 bases and J gave up 2 bases, with 12 bases separating them. The germline CDR1 and CDR2 sequences are MDHEN and SYDVKM. The CDR3 is 16 residues long. CDR3 protein: CASSLPFLSNTGELFF. The DNA of the CDR3 is TGTGCCAGCAGTTTACCCTTCCTCTCTAACACCGGGGAGCTGTTTTTT.

The V gene is TRBV5-6, the J gene TRBJ1-1; D ambiguous. Germline CDR1 SGHDT, CDR2 YYEEEE. The CDR3 consists of 13 residues. V was shortened by 2 bases and J by 2 bases, with 7 bases between the two germline ends. The CDR3 reads CASSFGENTEAFF. DNA for the CDR3: TGTGCCAGCAGCTTCGGGGAAAACACTGAAGCTTTCTTT.

This chain connects TRBV13 to TRBJ1-5, with D perhaps TRBD1 (6 bases). V lost 3 bases and J 0 bases, leaving 18 bases between the germline ends. In germline, CDR1 is PRHDT, CDR2 FYEKMQ (reference sequence). CDR3 length: 18 residues. This CDR3 reads CASSFWQIWTDSNQPQHF. The DNA of the CDR3 is TGTGCCAGCAGCTTTTGGCAGATCTGGACAGATAGCAATCAGCCCCAGCATTTT. Drawing the rest from reference TRBV13 and TRBJ1-5, the complete variable domain is AAGVIQSPRHLIKEKRETATLKCYPIPRHDTVYWYQQGPGQDPQFLISFYEKMQSDKGSIPDRFSAQQFSDYHSELNMSSLELGDSALYFCASSFWQIWTDSNQPQHFGDGTRLSIL.

The chain joins TRBV11-2 to TRBJ1-3; 8 nucleotides agree with TRBD1. The V and J ends lost 2 bases and 5 bases, in that order; junction bases with no gene match: 5. This CDR3 has 15 amino acids. Germline V lookup: CDR1 SGHAT, CDR2 FQNNGV. In DNA, the CDR3 is TGTGCCAGCAGCTTACGTGGACAGGGTCGAAACACCATATATTTT. Translation gives CASSLRGQGRNTIYF.

The gene calls are TRBV19 and TRBJ2-1; a weak D match, TRBD2 (5 bases). This CDR3 has 15 amino acids. Trimming pared 4 bases from V and 3 bases from J, leaving 13 bases between. Germline-derived CDR1 and CDR2 are LNHDA and SQIVND (reference sequence). Here the CDR3 reads CASSTLLDYYNEQFF. CDR3 DNA: TGTGCCAGTAGTACACTTCTCGACTACTACAATGAGCAGTTCTTC.

The count of this clone is one. V gene TRBV19 combines with J gene TRBJ1-2; tentative D call: TRBD1 (5 bases). V dropped 6 bases and J dropped 5 bases, with 25 bases sitting between them. CDR1 is LNHDA, CDR2 SQIVND, per germline (reference sequence). The CDR3 contains 17 residues. The CDR3 region has the DNA TGTGCCAGTAGAAGTCCCCAGGGCACCTCCTCTAGGTATGGCTACACCTTC. Its protein is CASRSPQGTSSRYGYTF. The full variable domain, in which reference TRBV19 and TRBJ1-2 provide the parts outside the CDR3, is DGGITQSPKYLFRKEGQNVTLSCEQNLNHDAMYWYRQDPGQGLRLIYYSQIVNDFQKGDIAEGYSVSREKKESFPLTVTSAQKNPTAFYLCASRSPQGTSSRYGYTFGSGTRLTVV.

The V and J genes are TRBV27 and TRBJ2-5; possible D gene TRBD2, 5 bases. Trimming shortened V by 5 bases and J by 1 base, and 5 bases separated the two germline ends. This CDR3 is built from 12 residues. Germline-derived CDR1 and CDR2 are MNHEY and SMNVEV (reference sequence). The chain's CDR3 is CASSGGQETQYF. In nucleotides, the CDR3 is TGTGCCAGCAGTGGAGGCCAAGAGACCCAGTACTTC.

This clone is a singleton in its sample. This chain joins TRBV6-6 and TRBJ1-2, with D perhaps TRBD1 (6 bases). The CDR3 is 15 residues long. Per the germline V gene, CDR1 is MNHNY and CDR2 is SVGAGI (reference sequence). The V end was cut by 5 bases, the J end by 0 bases, with 13 bases between. CDR3 residues: CASSRPQGPNYGYTF. The CDR3 DNA reads TGTGCCAGCAGTCGGCCACAGGGACCTAACTATGGCTACACCTTC.

The genes are TRBV24-1 and TRBJ2-7, with a weak D call TRBD1 (5 bases). The germline V and J ends were trimmed by 7 bases and 3 bases, with 15 bases remaining between them. From germline, CDR1 is KGHDR and CDR2 SFDVKD. This CDR3 is built from 14 residues. CDR3 DNA: TGTGCCACCAGCCCCAGGGAAGGGTTCTACGAGCAGTACTTC. Translating it yields CATSPREGFYEQYF.

This chain joins TRBV6-5 and TRBJ2-7, with D tentatively TRBD1 (8 bases). Germline CDR1 and CDR2: MNHEY and SVGAGI. V was clipped by 8 bases and J by 4 bases, with 15 bases between them. The CDR3 covers 13 residues. The CDR3, as DNA: TGTGCCAGCGAACACAGGGGGGGATACGAGCAGTACTTC. As protein: CASEHRGGYEQYF.

The genes are TRBV5-1 and TRBJ2-5; the match to TRBD1 covers 7 bases. J was trimmed by 2 bases and V by 0 bases; bases with no gene match: 4. The CDR3 contains 15 residues. Germline CDR1 SGHRS, CDR2 YFSETQ. The CDR3 coding sequence is TGCGCCAGCAGCTTGGGAGGACAGGTTCAAGAGACCCAGTACTTC. This codes for CASSLGGQVQETQYF.

The DNA for the CDR3 is TGTGCCAGCAGCCAAGATTTGACAGGGGTAGGTCAGCCCCAGCATTTT. Translation: CASSQDLTGVGQPQHF. V gene TRBV3-1 (or the pseudogene TRBV3-2) combines with J gene TRBJ1-5, with 8 bases lining up with TRBD1. Germline lookup yields CDR1 LGHDT and CDR2 YNNKEL (reference sequence). This CDR3 contains 16 residues. J was trimmed by 6 bases and V by 0 bases; bases with no gene match: 7.

V and J are TRBV19 and TRBJ2-6, with 9 bases identical to TRBD1. V shed 9 bases, J shed 2 bases, and the junction held 11 bases outside the gene matches. This CDR3 has 17 residues. Germline CDR1 and CDR2: LNHDA and SQIVND (reference sequence). In nucleotides, the CDR3 is TGTGCCAGCAGGGACAGGGCCGCAATGGCTGGGGCCAACGTCCTGACTTTC. Amino acids: CASRDRAAMAGANVLTF.

The rearrangement uses TRBV18 and TRBJ1-2; possibly TRBD1 for D (5 bases). Germline CDR1 is KGHSH and CDR2 is LQKENI. CDR3 length equals 12 residues. With 6 bases removed from V and 8 bases from J, the gap between germline ends came to 13 bases. Here the CDR3 DNA reads TGTGCCAGCTCTCAAGGGGTAGTGGGCTACACCTTC. Its protein product is CASSQGVVGYTF.

The chain uses TRBV29-1 and TRBJ1-5; D gene ambiguous. Germline V gene lookup returns CDR1 SQVTM and CDR2 ANQGSEA. The CDR3 runs to 13 residues. With 7 bases removed from V and 5 bases from J, the gap between germline ends came to 15 bases. The CDR3 DNA follows: TGCAGCGCCCTCATGGGCTTAGATCAGCCCCAGCATTTT. Translating it yields CSALMGLDQPQHF.

This clone showed up just once. The genes are TRBV30 and TRBJ2-1, with TRBD2 as a possible D gene (6 bases). The V and J ends lost 5 bases and 10 bases respectively, with 21 bases between them. CDR3 length equals 14 residues. From germline, CDR1 is GTSNPN and CDR2 SVGIG (reference sequence). CDR3 loop: CAWGTGTLVGEQFF. The CDR3 bases are TGTGCCTGGGGGACCGGGACTCTCGTGGGAGAGCAGTTCTTC.

V and J are TRBV7-2 and TRBJ2-5; 14 nucleotides align to TRBD2. J was trimmed by 0 bases and V by 5 bases; bases with no gene match: 8. The germline CDR1 and CDR2 sequences are SGHTA and FQGNSA. CDR3 length equals 18 residues. The DNA of the CDR3 is TGTGCCAGCAGCCCCGGGACTAGCGGGGGTCCGTACCAAGAGACCCAGTACTTC. Its protein product is CASSPGTSGGPYQETQYF.

The CDR3: CASSLSSGDRGDYGYTF. The CDR3 coding sequence is TGTGCCAGCAGTTTATCCTCAGGGGACAGGGGGGACTATGGCTACACCTTC. This chain connects TRBV27 to TRBJ1-2; 11 positions match TRBD1. Germline assignment: CDR1 MNHEY and CDR2 SMNVEV (reference sequence). V lost 0 bases and J lost 3; bases outside the gene matches: 6. The CDR3 sequence is 17 residues long.